This T cell receptor beta chain stems from a study of T cells in Graves' hyperthyroidism and ophthalmopathy. Investigators excluded patients with uncontrolled infection, other autoimmune disease, pregnancy or lactation. Germline V lookup: CDR1 DFQATT, CDR2 SNEGSKA (reference sequence). V was pared by 5 bases and J by 2 bases, with 9 bases of the junction left unmatched. The CDR3 is 15 residues long. Regions amplified from RNA transcripts were the TCR beta CDR3 regions. Carried out on the TCR CDR3, a first-round RT-PCR used the HTBI primer set. A single record per CDR3 protein comes from TCRdb applying MiXCR to the multiplex PCR reads. The top ten hold around 17% of the sample, which has about 530,000 distinct CDR3 sequences, 17% seen once.

The V and J genes are TRBV20-1 and TRBJ2-1, with 7 positions matching TRBD2. Source material: blood. The sequence came from a woman under 30 with Graves' ophthalmopathy. The CDR3 is CSAPRAGDAYNEQFF. CDR3 bases: TGCAGTGCTCCCAGGGCGGGGGACGCCTACAATGAGCAGTTCTTC.